This TCR beta chain came from a study of CD8+ T cells in alopecia areata. Broader study findings: The study found higher clonality in lesional than normal scalp, especially in alopecia totalis/universalis.

Reverse transcribed after extraction, RNA yielded cDNA as the sequencing template. The protocol was immunoSEQ multiplex PCR, while the TCRdb copy is restricted to in-frame clones and leaves out a portion. Of some 200,000 clones in the sample, 58% were seen once. A word on this clone: Antigen unknown.

As to treatment: oral pan-JAK inhibitor, 5-10 mg twice daily. Individuals with alopecia areata gave both lesional scalp punch biopsies and peripheral blood for collection. The receptor was derived from a human donor with alopecia areata. The sample consisted of CD4+ T cells sorted from blood, taken at week 24, from a patient treated with tofacitinib.

CDR3 nucleotides: TGTGCCAGCAGCCTATGGACAGGGCCCTACGAGCAGTACTTC. Translation gives CASSLWTGPYEQYF. J is TRBJ2-7 and V is TRBV14; 8 positions match TRBD1. The V and J ends lost 4 bases and 2 bases, in that order; junction bases with no gene match: 4. The CDR3 is 14 amino acids. Per germline, CDR1 SGHDN and CDR2 FVKESK.